The T cell receptor (beta chain) described here comes from a study of blood T cell repertoires in COVID-19. Overall study context: Acute and convalescent COVID-19 samples came from the United States, Italy and Spain. T cells, B-cell-depleted T cells, or PBMCs provided the cDNA or gDNA that served as material.

V lost 6 bases, J lost 10 bases, and 15 bases lay in between. The CDR3 spans 12 residues. Germline assignment: CDR1 MNHEY and CDR2 SMNVEV (reference sequence). Clinical history as reported by participants underpinned cohort assignment. Per the original data handling: Estimates of nucleated cell counts were drawn from the amplification of reference gene primers. Assay: immunoSEQ multiplex PCR; the TCRdb copy retains only in-frame clones and omits some. V and J calls and clone size are given by that table; D and trimming were obtained from the DNA. The repertoire holds around 390,000 clones, with about 86% as singletons.

The chain recombines TRBV27 with TRBJ1-2; D unresolved. Specimen: PBMCs or T cells enriched from blood (not recorded which). The clonotype was recovered from a woman aged 45-65 years who had recovered from COVID-19. CDR3 protein: CASRLDGGPYTF. The CDR3 DNA is TGTGCCAGCAGGCTCGACGGAGGACCCTACACCTTC.